This T cell receptor (beta chain) was identified in a study of T cells in Graves' hyperthyroidism and ophthalmopathy. Study-level points and caveats: Ophthalmopathy prediction by the model preceded onset by a median roughly 6 months.

The investigators amplified TCR beta CDR3 regions from RNA transcripts. The HTBI primer set served for first-round RT-PCR of the TCR CDR3. TCRdb reprocessed the multiplex PCR reads via MiXCR and lists one record per CDR3 protein. The sample has 650,000 to 700,000 distinct CDR3 sequences; 15% to 20% are singletons. Hyperthyroidism was newly diagnosed in patients aged 18 to 65 (duration under 2 months). This clonotype was seen more than once but under ten times. The antigen is not known. The CDR3 has 17 residues. Germline assignment: CDR1 MDHEN and CDR2 SYDVKM. Trimming at V came to 6 bases and at J to 5 bases, leaving 10 bases not matched to a gene.

The sequence was collected from a man aged 45-65 years with Graves' hyperthyroidism. The sample was blood. The genes are TRBV28 and TRBJ2-5; 15 nucleotides align to TRBD2. CDR3 bases: TGTGCCAGCAGAGCCGCCGGGACTAGCGGGAGGCGGGAGACCCAGTACTTC. The encoded protein is CASRAAGTSGRRETQYF.